This T cell receptor (beta chain) was observed in a study of cytomegalovirus exposure and HLA in healthy donors. The V segment lost 7 bases and the J segment 4 bases; nucleotides outside the gene matches: 13. The CDR3 covers 16 residues. CDR1 and CDR2 from the germline V gene are LNHDA and SQIVND (reference sequence). 60 Vbeta and 13 Jbeta primers were used in PCR. Method: immunoSEQ multiplex PCR; TCRdb's copy keeps in-frame clones and lacks some. The sample lists tens of thousands of clones, 65% to 85% occurring once. J is TRBJ1-2 and V is TRBV19, with TRBD1 identical over 9 bases. The TCR was taken from a man in his 60s in good health and CMV-seronegative. Sequencing input: PBMCs. CDR3 residues: CASKDQAGQGFYGYTF. The CDR3 nucleotides read TGTGCCAGTAAAGACCAGGCAGGACAGGGGTTCTATGGCTACACCTTC.